The 10 T cell receptor beta chains below all came from one sample that was sequenced in a study of shared clonotypes between healthy human individuals. Generated by immunoSEQ multiplex PCR, the TCRdb table keeps only in-frame clones and is missing some. The data show fewer than 650,000 clones, with about 82% seen just once and approximately 12% held by the top ten. The sample comprised PBMCs. The receptors originated from a woman aged 40 to 50 in good health. Some clones in this sample may be carry-over from other donors' samples.

On this clone itself: This likely reflects a read error, since a far larger clone is one base away. The same CDR3 arises from other DNA sequences in this sample as well. The gene calls are TRBV7-2 and TRBJ1-4; 7 nucleotides agree with TRBD1. CDR3 size: 15 residues. Germline CDR1 reads SGHTA; CDR2 reads FQGNSA. CDR3 loop: CASSSGGETNEKLFF. The CDR3 DNA reads as TGTGCCAGCAGCTCAGGGGGGGAAACTAATGAAAAACTGTTTTTC.

The chain links TRBV25-1 to TRBJ2-7, with D perhaps assigned TRBD1 or TRBD2 (5 bases each). Trimming took off 6 bases at V and 0 bases at J, with 15 bases between the two ends. This CDR3 is built from 15 residues. Per germline, CDR1 MGHDK and CDR2 SYGVNS. CDR3 nucleotide sequence: TGTGCCAGCAGGCCGTGGGGACCGAGCTCCTACGAGCAGTACTTC. Its protein product is CASRPWGPSSYEQYF.

CDR3 amino acids: CASSLRGGLADSYEQYF. DNA of the CDR3: TGTGCCAGCAGCTTGAGGGGGGGACTAGCGGACTCCTACGAGCAGTACTTC. The gene calls are TRBV7-2 and TRBJ2-7, with 11 positions matching TRBD2. Germline-derived CDR1 and CDR2 are SGHTA and FQGNSA. This CDR3 has 17 residues. Unmatched junction bases numbered 7, after V lost 3 bases and J lost 0 bases.

Concerning this clone itself: At one end, the junction sequence differs from germline, possibly due to a read error. The identical CDR3 is also encoded by other nucleotide sequences in the sample. The V and J genes are TRBV18 and TRBJ1-1, with TRBD1 matching 8 bases. This CDR3 region has 14 residues. Germline CDR1 KGHSH, CDR2 LQKENI. CDR3 nucleotide sequence: TGCGCCAGCTCACCAGGGACAGGAGGGACTGAAGCTTTCTTT. It codes for CASSPGTGGTEAFF.

The chain combines TRBV28 with TRBJ2-2; D gene unclear. Germline V lookup: CDR1 MDHEN, CDR2 SYDVKM. Trimming cost V 2 bases and J 9 bases, with 16 bases left between them. CDR3 length: 15 residues. CDR3 loop: CASSLPPDRAWELFF. CDR3 sequence (DNA): TGTGCCAGCAGTTTACCGCCGGACCGGGCGTGGGAGCTGTTTTTT.

J is TRBJ1-5 and V is TRBV29-1, with D uncertain. The CDR3 extends over 13 amino acids. Germline V gives CDR1 SQVTM, CDR2 ANQGSEA. The V and J ends lost 5 bases and 0 bases respectively, with 8 bases between them. DNA for the CDR3: TGCAGCGTTAGCGAGGGTAGCAATCAGCCCCAGCATTTT. Its translation is CSVSEGSNQPQHF.

The gene calls are TRBV4-3 and TRBJ2-3, with 11 positions matching TRBD2. CDR3 length equals 14 residues. J gave up 6 bases and V 6 bases, and 5 bases lay outside the gene matches. CDR1 and CDR2 from the germline V gene are LGHNA and YSLEER. The CDR3 bases are TGCGCCAGCAGTAGACTAGCGGGACCGGATACGCAGTATTTT. Translating it yields CASSRLAGPDTQYF.

Many counts were recorded for this clone. A junction boundary mismatches the germline segment, possibly from a read error. The chain joins TRBV29-1 to TRBJ2-7; possible D gene TRBD2, 6 bases. This CDR3 has 12 residues. Per the germline V gene, CDR1 is SQVTM and CDR2 is ANQGSEA. The CDR3 sequence: CSAGDGGYEQYF. CDR3 coding DNA: TGCAGCGCGGGGGACGGGGGATACGAACAGTACTTC.

The rearrangement joins TRBV30 to TRBJ1-1; a possible D gene is TRBD1 (6 bases). The CDR3 has 13 amino acids. CDR1 is GTSNPN and CDR2 is SVGIG in the germline V gene (reference sequence). Trimming removed 4 bases at V and 2 bases at J, with 11 bases between. The CDR3 loop reads CAWTLGGNTEAFF. The CDR3 DNA reads TGTGCCTGGACCCTAGGGGGTAACACTGAAGCTTTCTTT.

This clone was seen just once. The gene calls are TRBV5-5 and TRBJ2-7, with a possible D match to TRBD2 (5 bases). CDR1 is SGHKS and CDR2 is YYEKEE in the germline V gene (reference sequence). V lost 1 base and J 3 bases, leaving 11 bases between the germline ends. The CDR3 is 14 amino acids. The chain's CDR3 is CASSLNPGSYEQYF. DNA for the CDR3: TGTGCCAGCAGCTTGAATCCGGGAAGCTACGAGCAGTACTTC.